The 27 T cell receptor beta chains below all came from one sample that was sequenced in a study of immune evolution from preneoplasia to lung adenocarcinoma. Profiled with immunoSEQ multiplex PCR; TCRdb holds only in-frame clones, not every one. Of about 8,300 clones detected, just under 85% appear once; the ten largest clones hold less than 2.5%. The sample taken for sequencing was FFPE invasive lung adenocarcinoma tissue. These receptors all stem from a person between 50 and 69 years old with lung adenocarcinoma.

The sample holds one count of this clone. V is TRBV29-1 and J is TRBJ2-7, with TRBD2 as a possible D gene (5 bases). V lost 1 base, J lost 0 bases, and 13 bases lay in between. This CDR3 comprises 15 residues. Germline-derived CDR1 and CDR2 are SQVTM and ANQGSEA. In DNA, the CDR3 is TGCAGCGTTGAAGGTACAGCGGACCGCTCCTACGAGCAGTACTTC. This gives the protein CSVEGTADRSYEQYF.

The rearrangement uses TRBV10-3 and TRBJ2-1; 11 bases match TRBD2. The CDR3 totals 17 residues. Unmatched junction bases numbered 8, after V lost 3 bases and J lost 4 bases. Germline loops: CDR1 ENHRY, CDR2 SYGVKD. The CDR3 is CAISDLLAGEGYNEQFF. The DNA for the CDR3 is TGTGCCATCAGTGACCTACTAGCGGGAGAGGGGTACAATGAGCAGTTCTTC.

V gene TRBV6-5 combines with J gene TRBJ1-2; 7 nucleotides match TRBD1. This CDR3 spans 16 amino acids. From germline, CDR1 is MNHEY and CDR2 SVGAGI. The J segment lost 1 base and the V segment lost 4 bases, leaving 9 bases of the junction unmatched. The CDR3 nucleotides are TGTGCCAGCAGTTCTCCCCGGGACAGTTTTAACTATGGCTACACCTTC. Amino acid sequence: CASSSPRDSFNYGYTF.

Of note for this clone: Additional DNA sequences in this sample encode the identical CDR3. This chain uses TRBV28 with TRBJ1-2, with TRBD1 identical over 9 bases. V was clipped by 5 bases and J by 5 bases; unmatched bases: 3. CDR3 size: 13 residues. Per the germline V gene, CDR1 is MDHEN and CDR2 is SYDVKM. The CDR3 is CASSPGTGYGYTF. The CDR3, as DNA: TGTGCCAGCAGTCCCGGGACAGGGTATGGCTACACCTTC.

This chain links TRBV7-3 with TRBJ2-7, with 10 bases fitting TRBD1. V was pared by 2 bases and J by 5 bases, with 18 bases of the junction left unmatched. CDR1 is SGHTA, CDR2 FQGTGA, per germline. The CDR3 consists of 19 residues. DNA for the CDR3: TGTGCCAGCAGCTTAGGGTGGTCGGGACAGGGGTCGCTAGGCGACGAGCAGTACTTC. Amino acid sequence: CASSLGWSGQGSLGDEQYF. Drawing the rest from reference TRBV7-3 and TRBJ2-7, the complete variable domain is GAGVSQTPSNKVTEKGKYVELRCDPISGHTALYWYRQSLGQGPEFLIYFQGTGAADDSGLPNDRFFAVRPEGSVSTLKIQRTERGDSAVYLCASSLGWSGQGSLGDEQYFGPGTRLTVT.

In DNA, the CDR3 is TGTGCCAGCAGTGAAGGGATGAGCTCCTACAATGAGCAGTTCTTC. Protein sequence: CASSEGMSSYNEQFF. The chain carries TRBV2 and TRBJ2-1; D is ambiguous. Trimming shortened V by 1 base and J by 0 bases, and 7 bases separated the two germline ends. The CDR3 has 15 amino acids. Germline CDR1 is SNHLY and CDR2 is FYNNEI.

V is TRBV13 and J is TRBJ2-1; D is perhaps TRBD1 (6 bases). Trimming cost V 5 bases and J 6 bases, with 11 bases left between them. Germline V gene sequence: CDR1 PRHDT, CDR2 FYEKMQ (reference sequence). The length of the CDR3 is 13 residues. The CDR3 loop is CASSPGAFNEQFF. CDR3 bases: TGTGCCAGCAGCCCAGGGGCTTTCAATGAGCAGTTCTTC. Full variable domain (rest looked up from reference TRBV13 and TRBJ2-1): AAGVIQSPRHLIKEKRETATLKCYPIPRHDTVYWYQQGPGQDPQFLISFYEKMQSDKGSIPDRFSAQQFSDYHSELNMSSLELGDSALYFCASSPGAFNEQFFGPGTRLTVL.

V usage is TRBV6-1 and J usage is TRBJ1-2; 11 bases align to TRBD1. The CDR3 is 17 residues long. Per germline, CDR1 MNHNS and CDR2 SASEGT. With V trimmed by 4 bases and J by 2 bases, 9 bases remained unmatched. The CDR3 DNA sequence: TGTGCCAGCAGTGCCGGACAGGGGGCACGAGGGAACTATGGCTACACCTTC. Its translation: CASSAGQGARGNYGYTF.

The CDR3: CASSPPSAGTGAHEQYF. The CDR3 DNA sequence: TGTGCCAGCTCACCCCCATCGGCCGGGACAGGGGCCCACGAGCAGTACTTC. V gene TRBV18 combines with J gene TRBJ2-7; 10 nucleotides align to TRBD1. The V gene's germline CDR1 is KGHSH and CDR2 LQKENI. V dropped 3 bases and J dropped 5; count of bases not matched to a gene: 13. CDR3 length equals 17 residues. The whole variable domain, filled in from reference TRBV18 and TRBJ2-7, reads NAGVMQNPRHLVRRRGQEARLRCSPMKGHSHVYWYRQLPEEGLKFMVYLQKENIIDESGMPKERFSAEFPKEGPSILRIQQVVRGDSAAYFCASSPPSAGTGAHEQYFGPGTRLTVT.

The rearrangement joins TRBV25-1 to TRBJ2-1; a weak D match, TRBD2 (6 bases). CDR3 length: 15 residues. V lost 5 bases and J lost 8, with 19 bases in between. Germline assignment: CDR1 MGHDK and CDR2 SYGVNS. CDR3: CASSNTGTPGDEQFF. CDR3 nucleotides: TGTGCCAGCAGTAACACCGGGACTCCCGGGGATGAGCAGTTCTTC. Full variable domain (rest looked up from reference TRBV25-1 and TRBJ2-1): EADIYQTPRYLVIGTGKKITLECSQTMGHDKMYWYQQDPGMELHLIHYSYGVNSTEKGDLSSESTVSRIRTEHFPLTLESARPSHTSQYLCASSNTGTPGDEQFFGPGTRLTVL.

The chain has TRBV19 and TRBJ1-5, with D maybe TRBD1 (6 bases). V gave up 6 bases and J gave up 5 bases, with 11 bases separating them. Germline V gives CDR1 LNHDA, CDR2 SQIVND (reference sequence). The CDR3 has 13 amino acids. The CDR3 nucleotides are TGTGCCAGTAGGGGCCAGGGGTATCAGCCCCAGCATTTT. Amino acid sequence: CASRGQGYQPQHF.

A few counts support this clone. The V gene is TRBV15, the J gene TRBJ2-5; maybe TRBD2 (7 bases). V gave up 0 bases and J gave up 4 bases, with 9 bases separating them. The CDR3 runs to 14 residues. Germline V gives CDR1 LNHNV, CDR2 YYDKDF (reference sequence). The CDR3 is CATSRDRGAETQYF. The CDR3 nucleotides are TGTGCCACCAGCAGAGATCGGGGGGCAGAGACCCAGTACTTC.

This chain uses TRBV7-8 with TRBJ2-7; possibly TRBD2 for D (6 bases). CDR3 length equals 13 residues. Trimming left V 4 bases short and J 4 bases short, with 11 bases between. From germline, CDR1 is SGHVS and CDR2 FQNEAQ. The chain's CDR3 is CASSSRDSYEQYF. In nucleotides, the CDR3 is TGTGCCAGCAGCTCACGGGACTCTTACGAGCAGTACTTC.

The chain combines TRBV30 with TRBJ2-3; no clear D gene. CDR1 and CDR2 (germline): GTSNPN, SVGIG (reference sequence). This CDR3 is built from 16 residues. V lost 0 bases to trimming and J lost 2 bases, with 15 bases between them. In DNA form, the CDR3 reads TGTGCCTGGAGTGTACGAAGGGCCCTTCACACAGATACGCAGTATTTT. Residues: CAWSVRRALHTDTQYF. Together with reference TRBV30 and TRBJ2-3, the CDR3 gives the full variable domain: SQTIHQWPATLVQPVGSPLSLECTVEGTSNPNLYWYRQAAGRGLQLLFYSVGIGQISSEVPQNLSASRPQDRQFILSSKKLLLSDSGFYLCAWSVRRALHTDTQYFGPGTRLTVL.

The chain carries TRBV5-4 and TRBJ1-4, with a tentative D call TRBD1 (5 bases). Germline V gene sequence: CDR1 SGHNT, CDR2 YYREEE (reference sequence). The CDR3 has 15 residues. The V and J ends lost 0 bases and 1 base respectively, with 7 bases between them. As DNA, the CDR3 is TGTGCCAGCAGCTTGGACGGGGGAACTAATGAAAAACTGTTTTTT. Translation gives CASSLDGGTNEKLFF.

The chain joins TRBV30 to TRBJ1-1; D is unresolved. The CDR3 is made up of 12 amino acids. Germline CDR1 and CDR2: GTSNPN and SVGIG (reference sequence). Trimming left V 3 bases short and J 4 bases short, with 9 bases between. Here the CDR3 DNA reads TGTGCCTGGAGGCGGGGTTCCACTGAAGCTTTCTTT. It codes for CAWRRGSTEAFF.

The gene calls are TRBV6-5 and TRBJ1-1; D call uncertain. V lost 5 bases and J 0 bases, leaving 10 bases between the germline ends. Germline-derived CDR1 and CDR2 are MNHEY and SVGAGI. The CDR3 runs to 14 residues. CDR3 protein: CASSRIDMNTEAFF. CDR3 coding DNA: TGTGCCAGCAGTAGGATAGATATGAACACTGAAGCTTTCTTT.

The rearrangement uses TRBV28 and TRBJ2-3, with D hard to call. CDR3 length: 14 residues. Germline CDR1 reads MDHEN; CDR2 reads SYDVKM. V gave up 3 bases and J gave up 1 base, with 8 bases separating them. CDR3 nucleotides: TGTGCCAGCAGTTTTGTAGCAGGCACAGATACGCAGTATTTT. This codes for CASSFVAGTDTQYF.

J is TRBJ2-1 and V is TRBV7-2, with 13 positions matching TRBD2. Unmatched junction bases numbered 12, after V lost 5 bases and J lost 14 bases. Germline V gene sequence: CDR1 SGHTA, CDR2 FQGNSA. CDR3 size: 15 residues. The CDR3 DNA follows: TGTGCCAGCAGCCCTGGGACTAGCGGGATAGGTACCAAGTTCTTC. This translates into CASSPGTSGIGTKFF.

In this sample, this clone turned up a few times. This chain uses TRBV6-6 with TRBJ2-2; the D is unclear. V dropped 7 bases and J dropped 5 bases, with 11 bases sitting between them. Germline lookup yields CDR1 MNHNY and CDR2 SVGAGI (reference sequence). CDR3 length: 13 amino acids. CDR3 loop: CASTLPQTGELFF. The CDR3 coding sequence is TGTGCCAGCACCCTCCCACAGACCGGGGAGCTGTTTTTT.

On this clone itself: Its ends do not fully match the called genes, so a read error is possible. The V and J genes are TRBV5-1 and TRBJ2-1; TRBD2 might be the D (5 bases). The CDR3 consists of 15 residues. From germline, CDR1 is SGHRS and CDR2 YFSETQ. In DNA, the CDR3 is TGCGCCAGCAGCCCCGACTCTAGCTACTACGATGAGCAGTTCTTC. This sequence encodes CASSPDSSYYDEQFF.

The chain joins TRBV5-1 to TRBJ2-7; 9 nucleotides match TRBD1. Germline V gene sequence: CDR1 SGHRS, CDR2 YFSETQ. There are 15 residues in the CDR3. Trimming cost V 1 base and J 4 bases; bases outside gene matches: 6. The CDR3 spells CASSLTGTGPYEQYF. The CDR3 DNA is TGCGCCAGCAGCTTGACAGGGACAGGGCCGTACGAGCAGTACTTC.

The gene calls are TRBV28 and TRBJ2-7; a possible D gene is TRBD2 (6 bases). CDR3 size: 16 residues. Trimming removed 8 bases from V and 2 bases from J, with 22 bases in between. From germline, CDR1 is MDHEN and CDR2 SYDVKM. CDR3 coding DNA: TGTGCCAGCCAGCCCGGGAACCTGGAGGGAGCCTACGAGCAGTACTTC. It translates to CASQPGNLEGAYEQYF.

In this sample, this clone turned up once. This rearrangement joins TRBV28 to TRBJ2-5; possibly TRBD1 for D (6 bases). CDR1 is MDHEN, CDR2 SYDVKM, per germline. V shed 2 bases and J shed 4 bases, with 8 bases lying between them. CDR3 length: 13 residues. Here the CDR3 reads CASSLEGVETQYF. The CDR3 DNA reads TGTGCCAGCAGTTTAGAGGGGGTAGAGACCCAGTACTTC. The whole variable domain, remainder taken from reference TRBV28 and TRBJ2-5, is DVKVTQSSRYLVKRTGEKVFLECVQDMDHENMFWYRQDPGLGLRLIYFSYDVKMKEKGDIPEGYSVSREKKERFSLILESASTNQTSMYLCASSLEGVETQYFGPGTRLLVL.

As regards this clone: The same CDR3 is also encoded by other DNA sequences in this sample. The gene calls are TRBV5-1 and TRBJ1-1, with TRBD1 as a possible D gene (5 bases). Per the germline V gene, CDR1 is SGHRS and CDR2 is YFSETQ. This CDR3 contains 18 residues. Trimming cost V 4 bases and J 1 base, with 23 bases left between them. The CDR3 nucleotides read TGCGCCAGCAGCGGCAAGATGGGGGGGGGTTTGAGGAACACTGAAGCTTTCTTT. It codes for CASSGKMGGGLRNTEAFF.

The rearrangement uses TRBV10-1 and TRBJ2-7; D is possibly TRBD1 or TRBD2 (6 bases each). The germline CDR1 and CDR2 sequences are WNHNN and SYGVQD (reference sequence). Deletions cut 7 bases from V and 2 bases from J, with 15 bases between. The CDR3 extends over 14 amino acids. The CDR3 DNA is TGCGCCAGCAATGGGGGGCAGGATGCCTACGAGCAGTACTTC. Translating it yields CASNGGQDAYEQYF.

The rearrangement links TRBV18 to TRBJ2-5; 8 nucleotides line up with TRBD1. Germline-derived CDR1 and CDR2 are KGHSH and LQKENI. The CDR3 consists of 15 residues. V lost 2 bases and J lost 4; bases outside the gene matches: 6. CDR3 in DNA: TGTGCCAGCTCACCAGCGGACAGGGTTCGAGAGACCCAGTACTTC. As protein: CASSPADRVRETQYF.